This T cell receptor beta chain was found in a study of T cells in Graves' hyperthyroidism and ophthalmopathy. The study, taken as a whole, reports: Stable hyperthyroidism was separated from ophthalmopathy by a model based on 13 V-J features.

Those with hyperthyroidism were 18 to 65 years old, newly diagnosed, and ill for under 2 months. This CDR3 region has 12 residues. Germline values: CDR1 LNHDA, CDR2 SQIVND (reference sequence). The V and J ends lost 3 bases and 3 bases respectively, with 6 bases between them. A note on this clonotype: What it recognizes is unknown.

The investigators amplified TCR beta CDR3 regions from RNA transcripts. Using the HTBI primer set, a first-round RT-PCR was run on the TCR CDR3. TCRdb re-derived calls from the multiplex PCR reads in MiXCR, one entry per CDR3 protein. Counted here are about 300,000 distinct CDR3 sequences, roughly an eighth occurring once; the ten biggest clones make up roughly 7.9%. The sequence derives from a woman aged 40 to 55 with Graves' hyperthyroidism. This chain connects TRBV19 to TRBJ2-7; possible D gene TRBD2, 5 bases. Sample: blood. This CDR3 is CASSIRGYEQYF. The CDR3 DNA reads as TGTGCCAGTAGTATCCGGGGCTACGAGCAGTACTTC.